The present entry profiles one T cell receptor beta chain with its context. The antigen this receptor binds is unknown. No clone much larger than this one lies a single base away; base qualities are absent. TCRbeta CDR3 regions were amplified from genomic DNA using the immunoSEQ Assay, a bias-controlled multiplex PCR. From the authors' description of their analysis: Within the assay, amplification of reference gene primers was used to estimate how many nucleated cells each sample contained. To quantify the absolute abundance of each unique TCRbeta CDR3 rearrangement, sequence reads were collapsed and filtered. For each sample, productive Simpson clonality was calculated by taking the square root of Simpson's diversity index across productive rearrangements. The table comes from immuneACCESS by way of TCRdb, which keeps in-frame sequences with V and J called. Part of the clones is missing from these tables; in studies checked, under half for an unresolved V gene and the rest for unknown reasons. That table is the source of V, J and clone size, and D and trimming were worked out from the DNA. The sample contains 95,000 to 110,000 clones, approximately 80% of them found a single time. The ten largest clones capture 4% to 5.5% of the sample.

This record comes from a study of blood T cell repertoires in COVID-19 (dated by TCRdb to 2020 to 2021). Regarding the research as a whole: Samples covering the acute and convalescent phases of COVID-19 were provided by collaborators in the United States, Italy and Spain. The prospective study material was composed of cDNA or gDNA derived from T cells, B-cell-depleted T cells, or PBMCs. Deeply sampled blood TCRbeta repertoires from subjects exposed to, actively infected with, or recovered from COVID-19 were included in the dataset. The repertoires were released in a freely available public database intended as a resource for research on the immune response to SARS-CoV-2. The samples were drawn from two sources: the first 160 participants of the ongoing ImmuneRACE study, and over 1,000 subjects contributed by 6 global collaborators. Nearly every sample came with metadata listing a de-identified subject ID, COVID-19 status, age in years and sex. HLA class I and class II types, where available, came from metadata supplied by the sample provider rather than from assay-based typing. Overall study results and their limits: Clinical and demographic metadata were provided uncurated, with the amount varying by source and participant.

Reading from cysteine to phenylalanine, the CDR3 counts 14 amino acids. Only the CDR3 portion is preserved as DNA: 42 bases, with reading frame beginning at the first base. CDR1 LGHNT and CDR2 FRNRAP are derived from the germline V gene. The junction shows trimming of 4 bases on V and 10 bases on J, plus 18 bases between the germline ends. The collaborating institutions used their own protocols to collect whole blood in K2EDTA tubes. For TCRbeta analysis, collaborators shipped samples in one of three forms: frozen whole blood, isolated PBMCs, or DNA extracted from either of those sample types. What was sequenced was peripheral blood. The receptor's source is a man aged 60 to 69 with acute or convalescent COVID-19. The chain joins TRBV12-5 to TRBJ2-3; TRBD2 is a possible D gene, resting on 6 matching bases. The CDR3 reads CASGSGEVGRSQYF. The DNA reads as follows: TGTGCTAGTGGTTCCGGAGAAGTGGGGAGGTCGCAGTATTTT. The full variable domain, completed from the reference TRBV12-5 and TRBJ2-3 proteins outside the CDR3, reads DARVTQTPRHKVTEMGQEVTMRCQPILGHNTVFWYRQTMMQGLELLAYFRNRAPLDDSGMPKDRFSAEMPDATLATLKIQPSEPRDSAVYFCASGSGEVGRSQYFGPGTRLTVL.